The clone carrying this T cell receptor (beta chain) occurred a few times. This CDR3 contains 12 residues. Trimming took off 4 bases at V and 9 bases at J, with 7 bases between the two ends. From germline, CDR1 is MNHNS and CDR2 SASEGT. MiXCR, applied by TCRdb to the RT-PCR reads, yields one record per CDR3 protein. The sample lists around 700,000 distinct CDR3 sequences; more than 13% were seen once. The sequence came from a female donor in good health, serving as a healthy control. The chain links TRBV6-1 to TRBJ1-6; no clear D gene. The sample comprised memory CD4+ T cells from blood. The CDR3 DNA sequence: TGTGCCAGCAGTGCGGCAGGTTCACCCCTCCACTTT. Translated, it gives CASSAAGSPLHF.